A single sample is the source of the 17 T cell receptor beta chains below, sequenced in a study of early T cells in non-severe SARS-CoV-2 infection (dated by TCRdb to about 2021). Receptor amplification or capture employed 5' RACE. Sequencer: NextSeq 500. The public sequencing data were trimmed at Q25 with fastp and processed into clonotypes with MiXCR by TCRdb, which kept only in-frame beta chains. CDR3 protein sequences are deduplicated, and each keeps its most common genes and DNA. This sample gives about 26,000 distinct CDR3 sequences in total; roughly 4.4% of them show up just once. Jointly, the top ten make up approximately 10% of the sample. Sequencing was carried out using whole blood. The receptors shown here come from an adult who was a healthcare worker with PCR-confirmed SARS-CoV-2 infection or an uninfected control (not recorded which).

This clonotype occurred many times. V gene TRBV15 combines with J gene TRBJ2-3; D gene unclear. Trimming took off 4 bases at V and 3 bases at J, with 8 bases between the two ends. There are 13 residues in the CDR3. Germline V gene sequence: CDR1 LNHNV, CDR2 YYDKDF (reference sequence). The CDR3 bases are TGTGCCACCAGCACTCCATCGACAGATACGCAGTATTTT. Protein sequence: CATSTPSTDTQYF. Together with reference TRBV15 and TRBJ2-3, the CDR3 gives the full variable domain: DAMVIQNPRYQVTQFGKPVTLSCSQTLNHNVMYWYQQKSSQAPKLLFHYYDKDFNNEADTPDNFQSRRPNTSFCFLDIRSPGLGDTAMYLCATSTPSTDTQYFGPGTRLTVL.

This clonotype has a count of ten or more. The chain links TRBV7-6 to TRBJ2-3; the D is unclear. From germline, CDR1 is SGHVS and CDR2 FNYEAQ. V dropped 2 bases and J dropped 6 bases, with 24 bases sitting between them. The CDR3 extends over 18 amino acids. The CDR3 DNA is TGTGCCAGCAGCTTATCGACGCCCCGGCTTAGCCCGGCCGATACGCAGTATTTT. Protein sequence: CASSLSTPRLSPADTQYF. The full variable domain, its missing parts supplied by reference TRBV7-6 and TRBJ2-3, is GAGVSQSPRYKVTKRGQDVALRCDPISGHVSLYWYRQALGQGPEFLTYFNYEAQQDKSGLPNDRFSAERPEGSISTLTIQRTEQRDSAMYRCASSLSTPRLSPADTQYFGPGTRLTVL.

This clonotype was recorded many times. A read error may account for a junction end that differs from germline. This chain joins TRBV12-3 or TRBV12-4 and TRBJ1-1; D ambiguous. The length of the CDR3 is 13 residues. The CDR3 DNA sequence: TGTGCCAGCAGTCAATTACAACTCACTAAAGCTTTCTTT. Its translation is CASSQLQLTKAFF.

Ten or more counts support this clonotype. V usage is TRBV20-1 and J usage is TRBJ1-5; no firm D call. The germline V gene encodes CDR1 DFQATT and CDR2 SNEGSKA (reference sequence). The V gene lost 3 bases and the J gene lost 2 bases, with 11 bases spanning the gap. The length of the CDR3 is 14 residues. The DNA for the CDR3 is TGCAGTGCTAGTGAGGGATGGGGCAATCAGCCCCAGCATTTT. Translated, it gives CSASEGWGNQPQHF.

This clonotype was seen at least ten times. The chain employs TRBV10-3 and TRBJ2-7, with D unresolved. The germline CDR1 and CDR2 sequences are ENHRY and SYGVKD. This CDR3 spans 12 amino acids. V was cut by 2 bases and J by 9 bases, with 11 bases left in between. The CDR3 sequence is CAISEPGLGQYV. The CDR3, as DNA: TGTGCCATCAGTGAGCCGGGCCTTGGGCAGTACGTC.

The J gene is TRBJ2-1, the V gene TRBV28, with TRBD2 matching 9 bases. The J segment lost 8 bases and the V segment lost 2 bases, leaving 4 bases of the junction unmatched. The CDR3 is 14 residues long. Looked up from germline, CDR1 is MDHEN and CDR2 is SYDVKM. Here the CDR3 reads CASSLGGRGYEQFF. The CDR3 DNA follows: TGTGCCAGCAGTTTAGGCGGGAGGGGGTATGAGCAGTTCTTC.

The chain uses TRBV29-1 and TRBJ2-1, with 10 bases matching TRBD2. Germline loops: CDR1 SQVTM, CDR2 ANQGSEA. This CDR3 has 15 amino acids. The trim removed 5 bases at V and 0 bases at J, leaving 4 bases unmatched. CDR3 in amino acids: CSVRAGGLSYNEQFF. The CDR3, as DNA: TGCAGCGTTAGAGCGGGAGGGCTCTCCTACAATGAGCAGTTCTTC.

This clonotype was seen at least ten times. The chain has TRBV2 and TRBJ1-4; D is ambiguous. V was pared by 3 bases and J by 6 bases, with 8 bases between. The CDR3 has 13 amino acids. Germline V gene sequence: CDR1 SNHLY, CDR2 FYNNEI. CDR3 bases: TGTGCCAGCAGTGAGTCGGAATATGAAAAACTGTTTTTT. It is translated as CASSESEYEKLFF.

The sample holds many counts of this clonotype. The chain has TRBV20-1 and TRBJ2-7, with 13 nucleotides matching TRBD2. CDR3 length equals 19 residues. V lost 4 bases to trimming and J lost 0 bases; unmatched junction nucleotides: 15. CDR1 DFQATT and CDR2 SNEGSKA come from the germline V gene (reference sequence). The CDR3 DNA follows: TGCAGTGCTACTCCATACCCCGGGACTAGCGGGAAGAGCTCCTACGAGCAGTACTTC. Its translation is CSATPYPGTSGKSSYEQYF.

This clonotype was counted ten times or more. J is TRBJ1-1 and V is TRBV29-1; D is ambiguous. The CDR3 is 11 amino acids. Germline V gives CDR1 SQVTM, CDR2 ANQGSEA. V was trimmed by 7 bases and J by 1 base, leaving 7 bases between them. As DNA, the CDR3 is TGCAGCGCCCGAGAGAACACTGAAGCTTTCTTT. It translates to CSARENTEAFF.

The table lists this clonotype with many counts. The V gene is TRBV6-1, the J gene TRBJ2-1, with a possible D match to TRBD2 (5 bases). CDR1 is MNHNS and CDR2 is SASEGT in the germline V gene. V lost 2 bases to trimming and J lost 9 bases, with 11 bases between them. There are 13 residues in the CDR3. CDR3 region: CASSEQKGAEQFF. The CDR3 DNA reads TGTGCCAGCAGTGAACAGAAGGGAGCTGAGCAGTTCTTC.

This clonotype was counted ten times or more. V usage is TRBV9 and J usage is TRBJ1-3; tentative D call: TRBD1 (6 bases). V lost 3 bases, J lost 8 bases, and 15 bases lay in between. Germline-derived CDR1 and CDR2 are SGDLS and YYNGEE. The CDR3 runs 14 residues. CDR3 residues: CASSEARGSYTIYF. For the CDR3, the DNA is TGTGCCAGCAGCGAGGCCAGGGGTAGTTACACCATATATTTT.

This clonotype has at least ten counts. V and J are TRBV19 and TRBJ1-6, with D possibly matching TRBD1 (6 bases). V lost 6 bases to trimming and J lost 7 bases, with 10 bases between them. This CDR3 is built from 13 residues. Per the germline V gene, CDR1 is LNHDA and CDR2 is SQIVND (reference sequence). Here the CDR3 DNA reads TGTGCCAGTAGCGGACAGTACAATTCACCCCTCCACTTT. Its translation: CASSGQYNSPLHF.

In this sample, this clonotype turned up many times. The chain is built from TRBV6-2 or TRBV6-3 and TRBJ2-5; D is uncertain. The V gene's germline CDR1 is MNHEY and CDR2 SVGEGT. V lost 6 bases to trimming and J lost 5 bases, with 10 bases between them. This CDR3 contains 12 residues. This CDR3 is CASSPAEETQYF. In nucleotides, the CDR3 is TGTGCCAGCAGCCCGGCGGAGGAGACCCAGTACTTC.

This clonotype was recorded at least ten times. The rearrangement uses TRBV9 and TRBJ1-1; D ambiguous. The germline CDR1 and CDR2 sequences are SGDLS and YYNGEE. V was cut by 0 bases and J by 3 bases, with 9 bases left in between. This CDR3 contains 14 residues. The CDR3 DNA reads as TGTGCCAGCAGCGTAGAAGGGCGGGACACTGAAGCTTTCTTT. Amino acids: CASSVEGRDTEAFF.

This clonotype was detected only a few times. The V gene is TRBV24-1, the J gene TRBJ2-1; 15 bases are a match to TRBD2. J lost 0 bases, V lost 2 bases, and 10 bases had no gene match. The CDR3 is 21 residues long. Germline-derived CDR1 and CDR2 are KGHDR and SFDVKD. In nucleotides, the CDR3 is TGTGCCACCAGTGATTCACGACAACGGACTAGCGGGAGGGGCTCCTACAATGAGCAGTTCTTC. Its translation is CATSDSRQRTSGRGSYNEQFF.

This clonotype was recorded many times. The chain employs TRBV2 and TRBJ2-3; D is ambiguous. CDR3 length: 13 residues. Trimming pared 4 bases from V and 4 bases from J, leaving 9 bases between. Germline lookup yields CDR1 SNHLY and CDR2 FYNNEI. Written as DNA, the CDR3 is TGTGCCAGCAGTGGTCAAGGCCCAGATACGCAGTATTTT. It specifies CASSGQGPDTQYF.